One and the same sample provided the 14 T cell receptor beta chains below, sequenced in a study of blood T cell repertoires in COVID-19. The repertoire was sequenced with immunoSEQ multiplex PCR; TCRdb's copy has only in-frame clones and lacks some. The sample has more than 130,000 clones, more than 80% seen once; the top ten hold over 5%. The material sequenced was peripheral blood. Receptors originate from a human donor in a cohort sampled during active COVID-19.

The rearrangement links TRBV27 to TRBJ1-2; 9 bases are shared with TRBD1. CDR1 MNHEY and CDR2 SMNVEV come from the germline V gene (reference sequence). V gave up 4 bases and J gave up 4 bases; unmatched junction bases: 10. CDR3 size: 16 residues. The CDR3: CASSSQDRGLVYGYTF. The CDR3 region has the DNA TGTGCCAGCAGTTCACAGGACAGGGGTTTAGTCTATGGCTACACCTTC.

This clone was counted a few times. This chain joins TRBV6-2 or TRBV6-3 and TRBJ2-1; D unresolved. The V end was cut by 2 bases, the J end by 4 bases, with 9 bases between. Germline values: CDR1 MNHEY, CDR2 SVGEGT. This CDR3 contains 14 residues. This CDR3 is CASSYNRAYNEQFF. The CDR3 DNA reads as TGTGCCAGCAGTTACAATAGAGCATACAATGAGCAGTTCTTC.

On this clone: Other DNA sequences in this sample translate to the same CDR3. The chain joins TRBV7-2 to TRBJ1-5; maybe TRBD1 (6 bases). Trimming removed 1 base at V and 4 bases at J, with 11 bases between. Germline CDR1 and CDR2: SGHTA and FQGNSA. The CDR3 loop spans 15 amino acids. The CDR3 nucleotides read TGTGCCAGCAGCTTAGAGCAGGGGCCTAATCAGCCCCAGCATTTT. Translation: CASSLEQGPNQPQHF.

The table lists this clone with a few counts. The chain carries TRBV27 and TRBJ2-7, with 8 bases matching TRBD1. Trimming took 3 bases from V and 1 from J; bases not matched to a gene: 14. The CDR3 length is 18 residues. The V gene's germline CDR1 is MNHEY and CDR2 SMNVEV (reference sequence). The CDR3 sequence is CASSFPRHRTGQSYEQYF. Written as DNA, the CDR3 is TGTGCCAGCAGTTTTCCACGCCACCGGACAGGGCAATCCTACGAGCAGTACTTC.

This sequence joins TRBV2 and TRBJ2-3; 9 nucleotides match TRBD1. Germline V lookup: CDR1 SNHLY, CDR2 FYNNEI. Germline trimming cut 8 bases from V and 4 bases from J; bases unmatched to any gene: 7. The CDR3 runs to 14 residues. This CDR3 is CASHGGQGADTQYF. CDR3 DNA sequence: TGTGCCAGCCATGGGGGACAGGGCGCAGATACGCAGTATTTT. The full variable domain, with the rest looked up from reference TRBV2 and TRBJ2-3, is EPEVTQTPSHQVTQMGQEVILRCVPISNHLYFYWYRQILGQKVEFLVSFYNNEISEKSEIFDDQFSVERPDGSNFTLKIRSTKLEDSAMYFCASHGGQGADTQYFGPGTRLTVL.

The J gene is TRBJ2-6, the V gene TRBV7-6, with 7 bases fitting TRBD1. This CDR3 region has 16 residues. The V gene end was trimmed by 2 bases and the J gene end by 3 bases; junction bases not matched to a gene: 4. Germline-derived CDR1 and CDR2 are SGHVS and FNYEAQ. CDR3 protein: CASSLKGAGGANVLTF. The CDR3 region has the DNA TGTGCCAGCAGCTTAAAGGGGGCTGGTGGGGCCAACGTCCTGACTTTC.

The chain uses TRBV5-1 and TRBJ2-3; the match to TRBD2 covers 9 bases. V shed 3 bases and J 0 bases; nucleotides not matched to a gene: 5. The CDR3 sequence is 16 residues long. Germline V gives CDR1 SGHRS, CDR2 YFSETQ. The CDR3 region has the DNA TGCGCCAGCAGCTGGGGGACTAGCACTAGCACAGATACGCAGTATTTT. Translation gives CASSWGTSTSTDTQYF.

The chain couples TRBV5-4 to TRBJ2-1, with TRBD2 matching 12 bases. J lost 1 base, V lost 4 bases, and 9 bases had no gene match. The germline CDR1 and CDR2 sequences are SGHNT and YYREEE (reference sequence). The CDR3 runs 18 residues. CDR3 amino acids: CASSPSLAGGESYNEQFF. The CDR3, as DNA: TGTGCCAGCAGCCCTAGCCTAGCGGGGGGGGAGTCCTACAATGAGCAGTTCTTC. Drawing the rest from reference TRBV5-4 and TRBJ2-1, the complete variable domain is ETGVTQSPTHLIKTRGQQVTLRCSSQSGHNTVSWYQQALGQGPQFIFQYYREEENGRGNFPPRFSGLQFPNYSSELNVNALELDDSALYLCASSPSLAGGESYNEQFFGPGTRLTVL.

As for this clone: The same CDR3 also results from other DNA sequences found in this sample. The chain links TRBV5-6 to TRBJ1-5; perhaps TRBD1 as D (6 bases). V was cut by 1 base and J by 0 bases, with 8 bases left in between. The CDR3 loop spans 15 amino acids. The germline V gene has CDR1 SGHDT and CDR2 YYEEEE. The CDR3 DNA reads TGTGCCAGCAGCTTGCGGACAGTTAGCAATCAGCCCCAGCATTTT. It yields the protein CASSLRTVSNQPQHF.

The chain carries TRBV29-1 and TRBJ2-5, with a possible D match to TRBD2 (6 bases). The germline CDR1 and CDR2 sequences are SQVTM and ANQGSEA. The CDR3 runs to 14 residues. V was shortened by 5 bases and J by 4 bases, with 17 bases between the two germline ends. For the CDR3, the DNA is TGCAGCGTTTCGACTAGTTCCGGCTTAGAGACCCAGTACTTC. Protein sequence: CSVSTSSGLETQYF.

The chain recombines TRBV4-2 with TRBJ2-1; 7 bases agree with TRBD1. The V and J ends lost 0 bases and 6 bases, in that order; junction bases with no gene match: 5. The CDR3 contains 15 residues. Germline CDR1 and CDR2: LGHNA and YNFKEQ. The CDR3 DNA sequence: TGTGCCAGCAGCCAAGATTGGGGACAGTTCAATGAGCAGTTCTTC. Its protein is CASSQDWGQFNEQFF.

The chain carries TRBV7-6 and TRBJ2-1; 8 positions match TRBD2. The junction had 14 bases not matched to a gene; V was cut back by 5 bases and J by 8 bases. CDR1 is SGHVS, CDR2 FNYEAQ, per germline. CDR3 length: 16 amino acids. CDR3 residues: CASSPGPGGAADEQFF. CDR3 DNA: TGTGCCAGCAGCCCCGGCCCCGGGGGGGCCGCTGATGAGCAGTTCTTC.

This clone was counted once. The rearrangement uses TRBV7-8 and TRBJ2-2; D unresolved. With 8 bases removed from V and 1 base from J, the gap between germline ends came to 14 bases. This CDR3 contains 15 residues. Germline-derived CDR1 and CDR2 are SGHVS and FQNEAQ. The CDR3 DNA reads TGTGCCAGCTCCCCCCGGGTGCAGAACACCGGGGAGCTGTTTTTT. Protein sequence: CASSPRVQNTGELFF.

J is TRBJ1-2 and V is TRBV6-5; 7 nucleotides line up with TRBD1. The germline gives CDR1 MNHEY, CDR2 SVGAGI. Germline trimming cut 7 bases from V and 7 bases from J; bases unmatched to any gene: 15. This CDR3 comprises 15 residues. The CDR3, as DNA: TGTGCCAGCACCCCCCGGGACAGCCCTTCGGGTGGCTACACCTTC. The encoded protein is CASTPRDSPSGGYTF.